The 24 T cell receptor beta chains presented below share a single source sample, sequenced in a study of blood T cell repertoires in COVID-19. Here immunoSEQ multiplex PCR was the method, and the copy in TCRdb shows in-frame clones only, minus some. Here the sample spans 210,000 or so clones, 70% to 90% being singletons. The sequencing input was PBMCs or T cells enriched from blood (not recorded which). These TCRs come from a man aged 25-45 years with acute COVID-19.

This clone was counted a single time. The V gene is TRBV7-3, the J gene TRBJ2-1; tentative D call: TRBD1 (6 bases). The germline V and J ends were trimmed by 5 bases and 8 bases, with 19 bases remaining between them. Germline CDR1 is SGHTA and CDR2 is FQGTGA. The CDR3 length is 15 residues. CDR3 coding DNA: TGTGCCAGCAGCCCTACGGGACATCCAAGGGATGAGCAGTTCTTC. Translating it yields CASSPTGHPRDEQFF.

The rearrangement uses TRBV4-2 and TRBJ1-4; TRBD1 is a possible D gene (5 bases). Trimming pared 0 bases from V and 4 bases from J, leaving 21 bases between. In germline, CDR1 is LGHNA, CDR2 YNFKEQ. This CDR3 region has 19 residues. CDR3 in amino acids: CASSQEKGLDSPVNEKLFF. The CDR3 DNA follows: TGTGCCAGCAGCCAAGAAAAGGGACTAGACAGCCCAGTTAATGAAAAACTGTTTTTT.

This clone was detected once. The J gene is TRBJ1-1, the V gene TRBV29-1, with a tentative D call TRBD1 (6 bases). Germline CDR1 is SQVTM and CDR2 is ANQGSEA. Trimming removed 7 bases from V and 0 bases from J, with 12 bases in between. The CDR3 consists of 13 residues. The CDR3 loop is CSARDTMNTEAFF. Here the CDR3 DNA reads TGCAGCGCCAGGGACACTATGAACACTGAAGCTTTCTTT.

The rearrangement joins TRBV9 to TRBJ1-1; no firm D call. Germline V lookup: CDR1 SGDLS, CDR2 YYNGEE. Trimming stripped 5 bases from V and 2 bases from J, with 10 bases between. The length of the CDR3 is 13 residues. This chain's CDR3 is CASRRGPNTEAFF. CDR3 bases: TGTGCCAGCAGACGAGGCCCTAACACTGAAGCTTTCTTT.

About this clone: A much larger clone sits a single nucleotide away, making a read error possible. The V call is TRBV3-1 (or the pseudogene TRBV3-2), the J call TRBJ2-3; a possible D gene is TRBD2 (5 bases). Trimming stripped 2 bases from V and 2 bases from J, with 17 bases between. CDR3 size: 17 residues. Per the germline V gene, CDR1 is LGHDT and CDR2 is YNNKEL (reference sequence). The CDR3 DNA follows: TGTGCCAGCAGCCAATTAACTCGGACTCCGGACACAGATACGCAGTATTTT. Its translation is CASSQLTRTPDTDTQYF.

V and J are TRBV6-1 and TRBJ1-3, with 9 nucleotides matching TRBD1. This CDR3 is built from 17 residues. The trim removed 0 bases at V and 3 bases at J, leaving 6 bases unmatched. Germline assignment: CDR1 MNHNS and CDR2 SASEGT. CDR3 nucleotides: TGTGCCAGCAGTGAAGCCGGGACAGGGTATAATGGAAACACCATATATTTT. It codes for CASSEAGTGYNGNTIYF.

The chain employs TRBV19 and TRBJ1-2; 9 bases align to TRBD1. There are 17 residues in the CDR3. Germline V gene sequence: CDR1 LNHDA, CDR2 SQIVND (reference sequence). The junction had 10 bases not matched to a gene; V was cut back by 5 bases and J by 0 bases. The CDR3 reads CASSPGQGGSANYGYTF. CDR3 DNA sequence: TGTGCCAGTAGTCCGGGACAGGGAGGTTCCGCTAACTATGGCTACACCTTC.

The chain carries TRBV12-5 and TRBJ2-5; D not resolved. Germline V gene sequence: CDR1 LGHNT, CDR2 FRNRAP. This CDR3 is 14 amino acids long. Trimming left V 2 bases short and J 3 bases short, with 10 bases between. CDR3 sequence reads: CASGLPVGEETQYF. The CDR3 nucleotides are TGTGCTAGTGGTTTGCCCGTCGGAGAAGAGACCCAGTACTTC.

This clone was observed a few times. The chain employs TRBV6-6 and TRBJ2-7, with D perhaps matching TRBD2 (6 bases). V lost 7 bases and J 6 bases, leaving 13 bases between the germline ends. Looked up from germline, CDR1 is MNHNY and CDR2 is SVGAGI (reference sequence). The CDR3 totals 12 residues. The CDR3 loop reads CASTLYGGEQYF. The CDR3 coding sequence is TGTGCCAGCACCCTCTACGGGGGCGAGCAGTACTTC.

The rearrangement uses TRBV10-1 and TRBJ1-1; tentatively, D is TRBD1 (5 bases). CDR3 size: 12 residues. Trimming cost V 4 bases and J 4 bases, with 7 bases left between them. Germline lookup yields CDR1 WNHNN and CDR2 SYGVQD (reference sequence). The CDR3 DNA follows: TGCGCCAGCAGTGGGAGGGGCACTGAAGCTTTCTTT. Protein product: CASSGRGTEAFF.

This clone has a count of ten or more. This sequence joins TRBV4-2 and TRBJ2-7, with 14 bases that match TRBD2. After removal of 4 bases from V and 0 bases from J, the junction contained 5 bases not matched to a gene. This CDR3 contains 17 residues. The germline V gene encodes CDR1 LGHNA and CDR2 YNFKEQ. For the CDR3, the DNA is TGTGCCAGCAGCCGATGGACTAGCGGGGGGTACTCCTACGAGCAGTACTTC. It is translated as CASSRWTSGGYSYEQYF.

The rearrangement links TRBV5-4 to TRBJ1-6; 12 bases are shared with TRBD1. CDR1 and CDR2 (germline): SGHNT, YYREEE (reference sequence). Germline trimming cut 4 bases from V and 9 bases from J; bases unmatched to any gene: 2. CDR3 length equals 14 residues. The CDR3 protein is CASSQGQGASPLHF. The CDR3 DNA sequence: TGTGCCAGCAGCCAGGGACAGGGGGCTTCACCCCTCCACTTT. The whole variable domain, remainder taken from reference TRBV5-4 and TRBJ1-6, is ETGVTQSPTHLIKTRGQQVTLRCSSQSGHNTVSWYQQALGQGPQFIFQYYREEENGRGNFPPRFSGLQFPNYSSELNVNALELDDSALYLCASSQGQGASPLHFGNGTRLTVT.

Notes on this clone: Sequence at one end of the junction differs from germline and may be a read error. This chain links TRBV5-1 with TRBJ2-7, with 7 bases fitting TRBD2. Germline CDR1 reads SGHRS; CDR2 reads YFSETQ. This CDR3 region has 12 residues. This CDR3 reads CASSTGDYGQYF. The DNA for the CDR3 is TGCGCCAGCAGCACCGGGGACTACGGGCAGTACTTC. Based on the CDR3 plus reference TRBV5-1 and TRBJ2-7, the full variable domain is KAGVTQTPRYLIKTRGQQVTLSCSPISGHRSVSWYQQTPGQGLQFLFEYFSETQRNKGNFPGRFSGRQFSNSRSEMNVSTLELGDSALYLCASSTGDYGQYFGPGTRLTVT.

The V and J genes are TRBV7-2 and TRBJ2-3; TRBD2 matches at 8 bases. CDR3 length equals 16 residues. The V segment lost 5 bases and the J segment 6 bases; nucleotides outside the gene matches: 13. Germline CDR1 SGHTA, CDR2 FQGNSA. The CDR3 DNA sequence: TGTGCCAGCAGCATTACTAGCGGCCCAGAAGGGGATACGCAGTATTTT. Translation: CASSITSGPEGDTQYF. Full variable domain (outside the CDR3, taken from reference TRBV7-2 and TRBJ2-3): GAGVSQSPSNKVTEKGKDVELRCDPISGHTALYWYRQSLGQGLEFLIYFQGNSAPDKSGLPSDRFSAERTGGSVSTLTIQRTQQEDSAVYLCASSITSGPEGDTQYFGPGTRLTVL.

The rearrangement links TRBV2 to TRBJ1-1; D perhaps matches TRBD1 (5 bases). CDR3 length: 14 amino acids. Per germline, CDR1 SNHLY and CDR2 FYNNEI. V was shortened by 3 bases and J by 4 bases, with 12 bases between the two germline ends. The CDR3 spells CASSDLQGGTEAFF. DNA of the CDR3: TGTGCCAGCAGTGATCTCCAGGGAGGCACTGAAGCTTTCTTT.

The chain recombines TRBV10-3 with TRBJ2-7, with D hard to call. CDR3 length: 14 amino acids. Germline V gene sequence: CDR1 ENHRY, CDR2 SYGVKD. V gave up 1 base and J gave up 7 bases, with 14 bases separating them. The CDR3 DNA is TGTGCCATCAGTGAGTATCGAGATGCCGGGGAGCAGTACTTC. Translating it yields CAISEYRDAGEQYF.

CDR3 nucleotides: TGCGCCAGCAGCGTTGGGACTAGCGCTAAAGAGACCCAGTACTTC. Amino acids: CASSVGTSAKETQYF. The chain employs TRBV5-1 and TRBJ2-5, with TRBD2 matching 10 bases. The length of the CDR3 is 15 residues. Trimming removed 4 bases from V and 3 bases from J; junction bases left unmatched: 6. Germline V gene lookup returns CDR1 SGHRS and CDR2 YFSETQ. Drawing the rest from reference TRBV5-1 and TRBJ2-5, the complete variable domain is KAGVTQTPRYLIKTRGQQVTLSCSPISGHRSVSWYQQTPGQGLQFLFEYFSETQRNKGNFPGRFSGRQFSNSRSEMNVSTLELGDSALYLCASSVGTSAKETQYFGPGTRLLVL.

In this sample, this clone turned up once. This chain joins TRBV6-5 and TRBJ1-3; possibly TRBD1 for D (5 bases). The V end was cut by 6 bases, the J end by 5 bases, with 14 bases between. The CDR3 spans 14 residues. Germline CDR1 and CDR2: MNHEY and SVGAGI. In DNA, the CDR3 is TGTGCCAGCAGCCCGAACGGGGGGAGAAACACCATATATTTT. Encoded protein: CASSPNGGRNTIYF.

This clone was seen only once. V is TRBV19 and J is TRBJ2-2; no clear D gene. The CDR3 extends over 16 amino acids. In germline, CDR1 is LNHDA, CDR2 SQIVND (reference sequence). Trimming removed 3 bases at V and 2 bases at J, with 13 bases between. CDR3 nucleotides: TGTGCCAGTAGTATGTTCATTCGGAGTAACACCGGGGAGCTGTTTTTT. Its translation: CASSMFIRSNTGELFF.

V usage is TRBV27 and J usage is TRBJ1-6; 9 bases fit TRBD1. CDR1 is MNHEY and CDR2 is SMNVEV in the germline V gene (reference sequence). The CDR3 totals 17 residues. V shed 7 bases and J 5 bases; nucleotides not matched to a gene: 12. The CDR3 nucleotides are TGTGCCAGCACCCCCGGACAGGGGAGATTCCATAATTCACCCCTCCACTTT. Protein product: CASTPGQGRFHNSPLHF.

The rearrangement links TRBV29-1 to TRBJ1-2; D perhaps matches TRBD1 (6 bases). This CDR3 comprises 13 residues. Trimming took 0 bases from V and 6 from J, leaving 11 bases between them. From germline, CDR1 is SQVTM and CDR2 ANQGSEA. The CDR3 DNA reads TGCAGCGTTGAAGAGGTGCAGGGGCATGGCTACACCTTC. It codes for CSVEEVQGHGYTF.

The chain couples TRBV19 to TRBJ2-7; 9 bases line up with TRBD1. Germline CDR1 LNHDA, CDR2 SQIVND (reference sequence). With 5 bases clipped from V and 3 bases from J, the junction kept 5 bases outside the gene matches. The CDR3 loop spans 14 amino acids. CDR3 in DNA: TGTGCCAGTAGTGAGACAGGGGGGGTCTACGAGCAGTACTTC. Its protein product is CASSETGGVYEQYF.

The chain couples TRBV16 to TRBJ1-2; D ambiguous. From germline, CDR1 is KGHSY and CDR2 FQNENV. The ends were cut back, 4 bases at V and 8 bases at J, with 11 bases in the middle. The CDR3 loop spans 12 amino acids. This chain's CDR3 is CASSPSVEGYTF. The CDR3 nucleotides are TGTGCCAGCAGCCCTTCGGTGGAGGGCTACACCTTC. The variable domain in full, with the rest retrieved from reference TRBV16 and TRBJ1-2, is GEEVAQTPKHLVRGEGQKAKLYCAPIKGHSYVFWYQQVLKNEFKFLISFQNENVFDETGMPKERFSAKCLPNSPCSLEIQATKLEDSAVYFCASSPSVEGYTFGSGTRLTVV.

The CDR3 loop reads CASRDRGTMNTEAFF. The CDR3 region has the DNA TGTGCCTCCCGGGACAGGGGTACAATGAACACTGAAGCTTTCTTT. This chain uses TRBV19 with TRBJ1-1, with 10 bases matching TRBD1. Trimming at V came to 11 bases and at J to 0 bases, leaving 9 bases not matched to a gene. Germline V gene data show CDR1 as LNHDA and CDR2 as SQIVND (reference sequence). The CDR3 runs to 15 residues. The full variable domain, completed using reference TRBV19 and TRBJ1-1, is DGGITQSPKYLFRKEGQNVTLSCEQNLNHDAMYWYRQDPGQGLRLIYYSQIVNDFQKGDIAEGYSVSREKKESFPLTVTSAQKNPTAFYLCASRDRGTMNTEAFFGQGTRLTVV.